One sample yielded the 22 T cell receptor beta chains listed below, sequenced in a study of blood T cell repertoires in COVID-19. Some clones are missing from TCRdb's copy, which holds only in-frame ones; the method was immunoSEQ multiplex PCR. The sample includes roughly 88,000 clones, around 85% of them seen just once. Sequencing input: peripheral blood. All receptors derive from a woman aged 80 or older with active or convalescent COVID-19.

This clone was counted between two and nine times. The genes are TRBV7-9 and TRBJ2-3; the D gene is possibly TRBD2 (6 bases). The V gene's germline CDR1 is SEHNR and CDR2 FQNEAQ (reference sequence). This CDR3 has 16 residues. With 0 bases removed from V and 2 bases from J, the gap between germline ends came to 12 bases. In nucleotides, the CDR3 is TGTGCCAGCAGCTTAGCGGTAGCGGTTAACACAGATACGCAGTATTTT. It translates to CASSLAVAVNTDTQYF.

J is TRBJ1-3 and V is TRBV10-3; no clear D. The CDR3 consists of 14 residues. Germline CDR1 reads ENHRY; CDR2 reads SYGVKD. V dropped 4 bases and J dropped 0 bases, with 7 bases sitting between them. This CDR3 reads CAISGTSSGNTIYF. The CDR3 coding sequence is TGTGCCATCAGTGGGACTTCCTCTGGAAACACCATATATTTT.

The chain carries TRBV6-5 and TRBJ1-4; 10 bases are a match to TRBD1. Germline V gene lookup returns CDR1 MNHEY and CDR2 SVGAGI. This CDR3 is built from 15 residues. The J segment lost 7 bases and the V segment lost 6 bases, leaving 8 bases of the junction unmatched. The CDR3 DNA is TGTGCCAGCAGGCAGTTGGGACAGGGGAGTGAAAAACTGTTTTTT. This gives the protein CASRQLGQGSEKLFF.

This clone has a count of ten or more. J is TRBJ2-1 and V is TRBV4-2, with 7 bases matching TRBD2. This CDR3 is built from 15 residues. V was clipped by 6 bases and J by 0 bases; unmatched bases: 5. The germline V gene has CDR1 LGHNA and CDR2 YNFKEQ. CDR3 amino acids: CASRILASSYNEQFF. The CDR3, as DNA: TGTGCCAGCAGGATACTAGCGAGCTCCTACAATGAGCAGTTCTTC.

J is TRBJ1-4 and V is TRBV5-8; 7 nucleotides line up with TRBD1. The length of the CDR3 is 17 residues. V dropped 4 bases and J dropped 2; count of bases not matched to a gene: 11. Germline V gene data show CDR1 as SGHTS and CDR2 as YDEGEE. The CDR3 sequence: CASSVSRQGVTNEKLFF. The CDR3 coding sequence is TGTGCCAGCAGCGTCTCTCGGCAGGGGGTGACTAATGAAAAACTGTTTTTT.

This clone was recorded only once. V and J are TRBV30 and TRBJ2-5; perhaps TRBD1 as D (6 bases). Trimming took 3 bases from V and 2 from J, leaving 13 bases between them. Looked up from germline, CDR1 is GTSNPN and CDR2 is SVGIG (reference sequence). The CDR3 totals 14 residues. The CDR3 sequence is CAWRNTGSQETQYF. CDR3 nucleotide sequence: TGTGCCTGGAGAAATACAGGGTCGCAAGAGACCCAGTACTTC.

This chain joins TRBV6-2 or TRBV6-3 and TRBJ2-4, with 8 positions matching TRBD2. Germline CDR1 and CDR2: MNHEY and SVGEGT. V shed 2 bases, J shed 1 base, and the junction held 10 bases outside the gene matches. The CDR3 sequence is 18 residues long. As DNA, the CDR3 is TGTGCCAGCAGTTACGCGGAAGAAAGCGGGAGTGCCAAAAACATTCAGTACTTC. It specifies CASSYAEESGSAKNIQYF.

J is TRBJ2-1 and V is TRBV11-2, with 9 nucleotides matching TRBD1. There are 19 residues in the CDR3. J was trimmed by 4 bases and V by 6 bases; bases with no gene match: 19. CDR1 is SGHAT and CDR2 is FQNNGV in the germline V gene. The CDR3 DNA sequence: TGTGCCAGCAGACCGAGCATAAAACAGGGGGCCTCCAAATACAATGAGCAGTTCTTC. Protein sequence: CASRPSIKQGASKYNEQFF.

The chain recombines TRBV23-1 with TRBJ1-2; TRBD1 aligns across 8 bases. TRBV23-1 is annotated as an ORF whose role is uncertain. The junction had 22 bases not matched to a gene; V was cut back by 5 bases and J by 2 bases. The CDR3 is made up of 20 amino acids. CDR3 sequence (DNA): TGCGCCAGCAGTTCCCAGGTTCCTGGGACAGGATGTCCGGCAAACTATGGCTACACCTTC. Its translation is CASSSQVPGTGCPANYGYTF.

CDR3 bases: TGTGCCAGCAGTGAAAGGACATCGGTAGAACAGCCCCAGCATTTT. The encoded protein is CASSERTSVEQPQHF. V gene TRBV2 combines with J gene TRBJ1-5; the D gene is possibly TRBD1 (5 bases). From germline, CDR1 is SNHLY and CDR2 FYNNEI. V was clipped by 2 bases and J by 7 bases, with 15 bases between them. This CDR3 comprises 15 residues. The full variable domain, with the rest looked up from reference TRBV2 and TRBJ1-5, is EPEVTQTPSHQVTQMGQEVILRCVPISNHLYFYWYRQILGQKVEFLVSFYNNEISEKSEIFDDQFSVERPDGSNFTLKIRSTKLEDSAMYFCASSERTSVEQPQHFGDGTRLSIL.

The rearrangement uses TRBV6-5 and TRBJ1-1; possible D gene TRBD1, 5 bases. The CDR3 has 13 residues. CDR1 MNHEY and CDR2 SVGAGI come from the germline V gene. Trimming took 8 bases from V and 3 from J, leaving 13 bases between them. CDR3 sequence (DNA): TGTGCCAGCCCGGGACTTGGAGACACTGAAGCTTTCTTT. Translating it yields CASPGLGDTEAFF.

This clone was seen a handful of times. The J gene is TRBJ2-7, the V gene TRBV6-2 or TRBV6-3; D might be TRBD2 (6 bases). The V gene's germline CDR1 is MNHEY and CDR2 SVGEGT. The CDR3 totals 14 residues. Trimming removed 5 bases at V and 1 base at J, with 12 bases between. CDR3 amino acids: CASSLLLASYEQYF. CDR3 DNA sequence: TGTGCCAGCAGTCTCCTACTAGCATCCTACGAGCAGTACTTC.

The J gene is TRBJ2-3, the V gene TRBV25-1; D ambiguous. V lost 8 bases and J lost 2, with 5 bases in between. The CDR3 totals 11 residues. CDR1 and CDR2 from the germline V gene are MGHDK and SYGVNS. The CDR3 region has the DNA TGTGCCAGCCCTCCCACAGATACGCAGTATTTT. Translation gives CASPPTDTQYF.

The V gene is TRBV4-3, the J gene TRBJ1-3; 8 bases fit TRBD1. CDR1 is LGHNA and CDR2 is YSLEER in the germline V gene. The CDR3 is 16 residues long. The junction had 7 bases not matched to a gene; V was cut back by 1 base and J by 5 bases. DNA of the CDR3: TGCGCCAGCAGCCAAGCGGGTCAGGGGGCGAGAAACACCATATATTTT. The encoded protein is CASSQAGQGARNTIYF.

A single count supports this clone. V is TRBV7-9 and J is TRBJ2-1, with TRBD2 matching over 7 bases. The CDR3 consists of 14 residues. Looked up from germline, CDR1 is SEHNR and CDR2 is FQNEAQ (reference sequence). The trim removed 4 bases at V and 10 bases at J, leaving 10 bases unmatched. The CDR3 spells CASSSSGTTLEQFF. The CDR3 bases are TGTGCCAGCAGCTCATCCGGGACTACTTTAGAGCAGTTCTTC.

This clone was seen only a few times. The chain is built from TRBV11-3 and TRBJ2-1; weak D call: TRBD2 (6 bases). Trimming cost V 6 bases and J 2 bases, with 11 bases left between them. CDR1 and CDR2 from the germline V gene are SGHNT and YENEEA. The CDR3 runs 14 residues. CDR3 sequence: CASSSGLAYNEQFF. The CDR3 coding sequence is TGTGCCAGCAGTAGCGGCTTAGCCTACAATGAGCAGTTCTTC.

The chain combines TRBV21-1 with TRBJ2-3; no DNA check was done on the table's D call, TRBD1. TRBV21-1 is annotated as a pseudogene. The CDR3 extends over 14 amino acids. The CDR3 bases are TGTGCCAGCAGCATCGGGAAGGGGGCAGATACGCAGTATTTT. It specifies CASSIGKGADTQYF.

The chain has TRBV2 and TRBJ2-7, with 8 bases aligning to TRBD2. Germline CDR1 is SNHLY and CDR2 is FYNNEI. V lost 1 base to trimming and J lost 1 base; unmatched junction nucleotides: 6. The CDR3 spans 16 residues. The CDR3 DNA follows: TGTGCCAGCAGTGAAGACGGACTAGCTCTTTCCTACGAGCAGTACTTC. Translation: CASSEDGLALSYEQYF.

The rearrangement joins TRBV11-3 to TRBJ2-7, with D possibly matching TRBD2 (6 bases). The CDR3 consists of 12 residues. CDR1 and CDR2 (germline): SGHNT, YENEEA. Trimming removed 1 base from V and 6 bases from J, with 7 bases in between. DNA for the CDR3: TGTGCCAGCAGCTTAGGGGGAGGCGAGCAGTACTTC. Encoded protein: CASSLGGGEQYF.

The V call is TRBV7-2, the J call TRBJ2-7, with 8 bases fitting TRBD1. The CDR3 runs 16 residues. Germline V CDR1 and CDR2: SGHTA, FQGNSA. V lost 2 bases, J lost 6 bases, and 12 bases stayed unmatched. CDR3 amino acids: CASSLYQGALRGEQYF. CDR3 nucleotides: TGTGCCAGCAGCTTATACCAGGGGGCCCTTAGGGGCGAGCAGTACTTC. The full variable domain, its missing parts supplied by reference TRBV7-2 and TRBJ2-7, is GAGVSQSPSNKVTEKGKDVELRCDPISGHTALYWYRQSLGQGLEFLIYFQGNSAPDKSGLPSDRFSAERTGGSVSTLTIQRTQQEDSAVYLCASSLYQGALRGEQYFGPGTRLTVT.

The chain recombines TRBV7-2 with TRBJ1-1; D gene unclear. Germline loops: CDR1 SGHTA, CDR2 FQGNSA. Trimming removed 2 bases at V and 0 bases at J, with 10 bases between. This CDR3 comprises 15 residues. The CDR3 DNA is TGTGCCAGCAGCTTACAGGCGGGGATGAACACTGAAGCTTTCTTT. Protein: CASSLQAGMNTEAFF.

The chain recombines TRBV2 with TRBJ1-4; 7 positions agree with TRBD1. The V gene's germline CDR1 is SNHLY and CDR2 FYNNEI. This CDR3 comprises 15 residues. V lost 5 bases and J lost 3; bases outside the gene matches: 6. The chain's CDR3 is CASSRQGQANEKLFF. CDR3 nucleotides: TGTGCCAGCAGTAGACAGGGCCAGGCTAATGAAAAACTGTTTTTT.